This paragraph covers one T cell receptor beta chain sequence. This sample is drawn from a study of siplizumab effects on memory and regulatory T cells. Clones were read by immunoSEQ multiplex PCR, and TCRdb kept only the in-frame ones, dropping some. The sample yields roughly 100,000 clones, around 90% seen once. The V gene lost 2 bases and the J gene lost 0 bases, with 7 bases spanning the gap. The germline V gene has CDR1 MDHEN and CDR2 SYDVKM. The CDR3 is 15 amino acids. The chain has TRBV28 and TRBJ1-4, with D tentatively TRBD1 (5 bases). The source of this sequence is a human donor in good health. The sequenced material came from CD4+ T cells sorted from blood. The CDR3 DNA sequence: TGTGCCAGCAGTTTAGGGGGTCCAACTAATGAAAAACTGTTTTTT. Residues: CASSLGGPTNEKLFF.